Sequencing of this T cell receptor beta chain was carried out in a study of PD-1 blockade in classical Hodgkin lymphoma. General study points: When set against healthy donors, newly diagnosed patients were reported to show lower baseline TCR diversity. Sources of repertoire differences remain undefined, possibly disease activity or prior therapy.

As for time point: cycle 4 day 1 (C4D1), after 6 weeks of nivolumab. Brentuximab vedotin exposure varied, and every patient relapsed after autologous stem cell transplantation. Out of thawed PBMCs, magnetic negative selection purified CD4+ T cells. The CDR3 spans 13 residues. The V gene's germline CDR1 is MNHEY and CDR2 SVGAGI. With 4 bases removed from V and 7 bases from J, the gap between germline ends came to 13 bases. TCRdb's table, derived via immunoSEQ multiplex PCR, lists solely in-frame clones and lacks some. The sample yields fewer than 15,000 clones, about four fifths seen once. This clone was seen once. What it binds is not known.

This receptor was obtained from a human donor with classical Hodgkin lymphoma. The gene calls are TRBV6-5 and TRBJ1-2, with D tentatively TRBD1 (6 bases). The sequenced sample was CD4+ T cells from blood, obtained before the fourth cycle of nivolumab. The CDR3, as DNA: TGTGCCAGCAGTTCAACAGGGAAGGCTGGCTACACCTTC. It translates to CASSSTGKAGYTF.